This T cell receptor beta chain was sequenced for a study of T cell changes during pregnancy in multiple sclerosis. The germline CDR1 and CDR2 sequences are KGHSH and LQKENI. This CDR3 is built from 14 residues. V dropped 3 bases and J dropped 5 bases, with 13 bases sitting between them. Sequencing was performed with immunoSEQ multiplex PCR; in TCRdb, only in-frame clones are kept and a portion is missing. The sample gives tens of thousands of clones, 80% to 90% of which show up once; 3% to 3.5% is in the top ten. J is TRBJ1-1 and V is TRBV18; D perhaps matches TRBD1 (6 bases). Material: peripheral blood, obtained before pregnancy. The sequence derives from a female donor with multiple sclerosis, enrolled in a pregnancy study. The CDR3 protein is CASSPLGQSTEAFF. The CDR3 coding sequence is TGTGCCAGCTCACCTCTCGGACAGTCAACTGAAGCTTTCTTT.